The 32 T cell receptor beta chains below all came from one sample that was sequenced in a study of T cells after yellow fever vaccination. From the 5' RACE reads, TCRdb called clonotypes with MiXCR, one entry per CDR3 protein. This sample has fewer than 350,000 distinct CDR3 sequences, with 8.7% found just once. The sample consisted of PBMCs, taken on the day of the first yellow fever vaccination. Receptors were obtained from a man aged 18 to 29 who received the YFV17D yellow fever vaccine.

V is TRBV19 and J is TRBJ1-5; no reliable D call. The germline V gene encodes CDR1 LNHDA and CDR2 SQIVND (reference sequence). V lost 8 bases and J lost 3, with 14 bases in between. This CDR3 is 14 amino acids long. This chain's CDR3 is CASGEGYVNQPQHF. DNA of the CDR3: TGTGCCAGTGGTGAGGGTTATGTCAATCAGCCCCAGCATTTT.

Here the CDR3 DNA reads TGTGCCAGCAGCAAGGGGGGGGTCTTGAACACTGAAGCTTTCTTT. Amino acids: CASSKGGVLNTEAFF. The chain links TRBV11-3 to TRBJ1-1; possible D gene TRBD1, 6 bases. CDR1 SGHNT and CDR2 YENEEA come from the germline V gene. The CDR3 length is 15 residues. The V and J ends lost 5 bases and 0 bases respectively, with 13 bases between them.

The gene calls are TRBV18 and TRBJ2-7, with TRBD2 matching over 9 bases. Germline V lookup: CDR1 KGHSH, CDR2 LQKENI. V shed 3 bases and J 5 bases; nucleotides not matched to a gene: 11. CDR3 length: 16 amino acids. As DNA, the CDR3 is TGTGCCAGCTCACCTTCCCTAGCGGGGATTAAGAACGAGCAGTACTTC. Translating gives CASSPSLAGIKNEQYF.

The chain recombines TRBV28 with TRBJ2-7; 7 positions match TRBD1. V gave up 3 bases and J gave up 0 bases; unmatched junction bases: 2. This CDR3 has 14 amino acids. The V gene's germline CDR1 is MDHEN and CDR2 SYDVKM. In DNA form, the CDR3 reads TGTGCCAGCAGTTTGGGGACAGCCTCCTACGAGCAGTACTTC. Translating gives CASSLGTASYEQYF.

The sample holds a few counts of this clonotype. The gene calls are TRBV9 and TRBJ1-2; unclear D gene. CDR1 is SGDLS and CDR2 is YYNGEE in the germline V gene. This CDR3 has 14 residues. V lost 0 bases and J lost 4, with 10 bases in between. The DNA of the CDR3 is TGTGCCAGCAGCGTAGAAGGCGGTAGCTATGGCTACACCTTC. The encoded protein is CASSVEGGSYGYTF. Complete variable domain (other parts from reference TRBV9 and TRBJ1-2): DSGVTQTPKHLITATGQRVTLRCSPRSGDLSVYWYQQSLDQGLQFLIQYYNGEERAKGNILERFSAQQFPDLHSELNLSSLELGDSALYFCASSVEGGSYGYTFGSGTRLTVV.

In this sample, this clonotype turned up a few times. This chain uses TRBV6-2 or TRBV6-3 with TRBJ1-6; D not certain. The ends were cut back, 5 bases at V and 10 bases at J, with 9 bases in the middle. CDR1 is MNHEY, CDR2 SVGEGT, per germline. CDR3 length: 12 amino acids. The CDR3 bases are TGTGCCAGCAGTGAGTGGGAATCACCCCTCCACTTT. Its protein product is CASSEWESPLHF.

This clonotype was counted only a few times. The CDR3 loop is CASSDRGGEAFF. The CDR3 DNA is TGTGCCAGCAGCGACAGGGGGGGTGAAGCTTTCTTT. This chain links TRBV4-2 with TRBJ1-1; 9 bases align to TRBD1. The CDR3 is 12 residues long. With 5 bases clipped from V and 7 bases from J, the junction kept 2 bases outside the gene matches. Germline loops: CDR1 LGHNA, CDR2 YNFKEQ.

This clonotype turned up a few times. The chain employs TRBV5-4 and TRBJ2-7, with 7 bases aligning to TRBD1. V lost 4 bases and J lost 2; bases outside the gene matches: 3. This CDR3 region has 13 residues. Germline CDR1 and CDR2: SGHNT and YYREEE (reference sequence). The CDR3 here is CASSPDRTYEQYV. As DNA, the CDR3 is TGTGCCAGCAGCCCGGACAGGACCTACGAGCAGTACGTC.

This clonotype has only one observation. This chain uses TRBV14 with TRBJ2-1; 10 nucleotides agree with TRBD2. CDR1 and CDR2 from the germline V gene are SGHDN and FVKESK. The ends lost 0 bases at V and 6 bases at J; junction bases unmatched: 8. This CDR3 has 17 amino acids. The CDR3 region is CASSQERGLASLNEQFF. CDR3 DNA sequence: TGTGCCAGCAGCCAAGAGAGGGGACTAGCGTCGCTCAATGAGCAGTTCTTC.

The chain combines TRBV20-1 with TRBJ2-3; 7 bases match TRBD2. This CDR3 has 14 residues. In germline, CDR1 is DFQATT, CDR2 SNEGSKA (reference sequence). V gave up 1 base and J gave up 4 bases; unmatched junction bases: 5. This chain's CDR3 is CSARVPGRADTQYF. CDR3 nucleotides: TGCAGTGCTAGAGTTCCGGGGAGGGCAGATACGCAGTATTTT.

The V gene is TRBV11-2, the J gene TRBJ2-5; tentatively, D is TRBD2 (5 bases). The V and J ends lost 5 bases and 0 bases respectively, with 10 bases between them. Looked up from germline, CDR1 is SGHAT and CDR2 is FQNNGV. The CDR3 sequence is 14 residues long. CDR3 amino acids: CASSPGLHQETQYF. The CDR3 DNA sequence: TGTGCCAGCAGCCCCGGACTGCACCAAGAGACCCAGTACTTC.

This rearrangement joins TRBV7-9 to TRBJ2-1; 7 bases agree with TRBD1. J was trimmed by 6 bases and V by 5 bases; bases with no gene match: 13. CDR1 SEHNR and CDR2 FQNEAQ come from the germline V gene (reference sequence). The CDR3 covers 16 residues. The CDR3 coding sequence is TGTGCCAGCAGCGCTATACCGGGACAGCGAATCAATGAGCAGTTCTTC. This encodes CASSAIPGQRINEQFF.

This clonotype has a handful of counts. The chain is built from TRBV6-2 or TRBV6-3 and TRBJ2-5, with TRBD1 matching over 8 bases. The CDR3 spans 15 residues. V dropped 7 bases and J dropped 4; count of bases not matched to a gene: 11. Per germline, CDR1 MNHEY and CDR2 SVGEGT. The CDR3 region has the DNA TGTGCCAGCAACGGACAGGGCCCCGTGGGAGAGACCCAGTACTTC. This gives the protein CASNGQGPVGETQYF.

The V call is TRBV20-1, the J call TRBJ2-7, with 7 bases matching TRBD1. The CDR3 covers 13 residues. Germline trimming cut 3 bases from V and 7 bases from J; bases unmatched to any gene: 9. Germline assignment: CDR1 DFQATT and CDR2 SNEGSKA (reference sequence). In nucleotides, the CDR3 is TGCAGTGCTAGGAAGGGGGCGCCGGAAGAGCAGTACTTC. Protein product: CSARKGAPEEQYF.

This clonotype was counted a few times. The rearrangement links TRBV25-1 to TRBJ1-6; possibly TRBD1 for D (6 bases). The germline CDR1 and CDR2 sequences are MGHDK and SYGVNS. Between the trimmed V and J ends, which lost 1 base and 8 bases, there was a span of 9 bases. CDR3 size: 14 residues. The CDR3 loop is CASSEWGAYSPLHF. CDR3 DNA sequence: TGTGCCAGCAGTGAATGGGGGGCTTATTCACCCCTCCACTTT.

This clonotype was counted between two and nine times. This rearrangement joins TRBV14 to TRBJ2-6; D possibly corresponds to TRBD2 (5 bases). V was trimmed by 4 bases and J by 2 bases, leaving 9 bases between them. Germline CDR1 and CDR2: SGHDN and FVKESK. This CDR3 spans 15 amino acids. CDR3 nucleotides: TGTGCCAGCAGCCTGAGGGTTACTGGGGCCAACGTCCTGACTTTC. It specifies CASSLRVTGANVLTF.

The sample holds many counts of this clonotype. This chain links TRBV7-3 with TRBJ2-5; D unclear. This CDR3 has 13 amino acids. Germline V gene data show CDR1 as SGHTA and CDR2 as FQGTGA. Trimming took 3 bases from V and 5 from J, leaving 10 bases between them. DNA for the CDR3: TGTGCCAGCAGCTTGGGTGGGTTCGAGACCCAGTACTTC. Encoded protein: CASSLGGFETQYF.

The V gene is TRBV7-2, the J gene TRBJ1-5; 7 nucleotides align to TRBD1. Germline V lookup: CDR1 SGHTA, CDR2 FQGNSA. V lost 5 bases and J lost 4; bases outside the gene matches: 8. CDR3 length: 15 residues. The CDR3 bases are TGTGCCAGCAGCACCCAAACAGGGGTAAATCAGCCCCAGCATTTT. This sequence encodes CASSTQTGVNQPQHF.

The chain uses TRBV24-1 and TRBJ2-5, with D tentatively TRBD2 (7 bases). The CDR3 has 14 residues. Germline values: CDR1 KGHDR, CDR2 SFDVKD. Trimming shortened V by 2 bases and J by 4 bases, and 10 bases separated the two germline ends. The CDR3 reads CATSDYREGETQYF. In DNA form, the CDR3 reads TGTGCCACCAGTGATTACAGGGAGGGAGAGACCCAGTACTTC.

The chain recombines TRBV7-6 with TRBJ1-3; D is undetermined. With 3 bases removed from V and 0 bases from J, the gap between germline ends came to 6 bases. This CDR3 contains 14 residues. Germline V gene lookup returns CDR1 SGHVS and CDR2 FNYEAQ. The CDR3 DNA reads TGTGCCAGCAGCTTGAGTTTCTCTGGAAACACCATATATTTT. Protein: CASSLSFSGNTIYF.

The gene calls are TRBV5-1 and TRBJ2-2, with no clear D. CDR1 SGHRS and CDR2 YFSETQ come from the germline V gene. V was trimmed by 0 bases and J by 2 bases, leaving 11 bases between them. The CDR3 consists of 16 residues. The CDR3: CASSLDPLSNTGELFF. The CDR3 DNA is TGCGCCAGCAGCTTGGATCCATTATCTAACACCGGGGAGCTGTTTTTT. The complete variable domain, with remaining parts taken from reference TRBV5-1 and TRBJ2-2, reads KAGVTQTPRYLIKTRGQQVTLSCSPISGHRSVSWYQQTPGQGLQFLFEYFSETQRNKGNFPGRFSGRQFSNSRSEMNVSTLELGDSALYLCASSLDPLSNTGELFFGEGSRLTVL.

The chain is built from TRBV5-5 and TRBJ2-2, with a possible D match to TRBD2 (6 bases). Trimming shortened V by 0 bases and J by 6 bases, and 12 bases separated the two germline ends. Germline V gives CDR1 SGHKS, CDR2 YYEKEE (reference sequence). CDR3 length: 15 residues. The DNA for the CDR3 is TGTGCCAGCAGCTTGGCGGCGGGGTTGGCCGGGGAGCTGTTTTTT. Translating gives CASSLAAGLAGELFF.

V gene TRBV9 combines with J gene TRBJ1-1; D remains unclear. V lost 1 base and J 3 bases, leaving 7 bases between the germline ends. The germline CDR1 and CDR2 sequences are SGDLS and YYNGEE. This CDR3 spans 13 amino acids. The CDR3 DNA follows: TGTGCCAGCAGCGTATCGAGGGACACTGAAGCTTTCTTT. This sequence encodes CASSVSRDTEAFF.

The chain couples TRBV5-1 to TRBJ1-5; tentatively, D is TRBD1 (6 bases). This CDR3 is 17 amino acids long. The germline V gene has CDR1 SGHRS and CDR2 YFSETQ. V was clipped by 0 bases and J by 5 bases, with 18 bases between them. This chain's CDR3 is CASSLGTVGLGDQPQHF. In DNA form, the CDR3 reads TGCGCCAGCAGCTTGGGGACAGTGGGCCTCGGGGATCAGCCCCAGCATTTT.

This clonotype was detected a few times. For the CDR3, the DNA is TGTGCCAGCAGCTCCCCCCGGAGACTGAACACTGAAGCTTTCTTT. It yields the protein CASSSPRRLNTEAFF. The rearrangement joins TRBV7-9 to TRBJ1-1; no clear D gene. Looked up from germline, CDR1 is SEHNR and CDR2 is FQNEAQ (reference sequence). CDR3 length equals 15 residues. With 4 bases removed from V and 0 bases from J, the gap between germline ends came to 12 bases.

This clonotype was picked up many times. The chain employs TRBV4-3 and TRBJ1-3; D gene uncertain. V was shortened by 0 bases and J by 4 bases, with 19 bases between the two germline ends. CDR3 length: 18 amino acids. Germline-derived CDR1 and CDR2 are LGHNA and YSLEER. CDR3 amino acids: CASSQDLGQALVGNTIYF. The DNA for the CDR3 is TGCGCCAGCAGCCAAGATCTGGGCCAGGCTTTAGTCGGAAACACCATATATTTT.

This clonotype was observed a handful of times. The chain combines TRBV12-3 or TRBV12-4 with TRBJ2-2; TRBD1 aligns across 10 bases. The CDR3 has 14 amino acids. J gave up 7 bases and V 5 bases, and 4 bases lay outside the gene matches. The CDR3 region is CASSGTGVVGELFF. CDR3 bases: TGTGCCAGCAGTGGGACAGGGGTTGTCGGGGAGCTGTTTTTT.

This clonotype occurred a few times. In nucleotides, the CDR3 is TGTGCCAGCAGTTACTCGGGACAGGGAGCCCTAGAAGCCTACGAGCAGTACGTC. Its translation is CASSYSGQGALEAYEQYV. The chain combines TRBV6-2 or TRBV6-3 with TRBJ2-7, with TRBD1 matching 9 bases. Germline values: CDR1 MNHEY, CDR2 SVGEGT. Trimming removed 0 bases from V and 2 bases from J; junction bases left unmatched: 11. This CDR3 region has 18 residues.

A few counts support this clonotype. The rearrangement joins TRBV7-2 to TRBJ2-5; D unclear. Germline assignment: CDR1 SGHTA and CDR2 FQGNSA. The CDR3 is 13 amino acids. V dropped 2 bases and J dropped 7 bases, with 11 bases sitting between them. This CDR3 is CASSLRMIATQYF. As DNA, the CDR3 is TGTGCCAGCAGCTTACGGATGATCGCGACCCAGTACTTC.

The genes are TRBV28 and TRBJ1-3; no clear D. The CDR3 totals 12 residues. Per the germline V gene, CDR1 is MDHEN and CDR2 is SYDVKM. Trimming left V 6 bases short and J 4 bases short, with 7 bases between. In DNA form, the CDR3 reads TGTGCCAGCAGGGGGAACGGAAACACCATATATTTT. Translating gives CASRGNGNTIYF. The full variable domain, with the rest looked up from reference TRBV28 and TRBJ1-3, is DVKVTQSSRYLVKRTGEKVFLECVQDMDHENMFWYRQDPGLGLRLIYFSYDVKMKEKGDIPEGYSVSREKKERFSLILESASTNQTSMYLCASRGNGNTIYFGEGSWLTVV.

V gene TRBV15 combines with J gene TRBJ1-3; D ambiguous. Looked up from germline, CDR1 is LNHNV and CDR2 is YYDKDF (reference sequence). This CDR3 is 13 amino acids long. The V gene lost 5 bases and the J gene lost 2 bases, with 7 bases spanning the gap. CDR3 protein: CATSLSAGNTIYF. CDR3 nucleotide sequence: TGTGCCACCAGCCTCTCAGCTGGAAACACCATATATTTT.

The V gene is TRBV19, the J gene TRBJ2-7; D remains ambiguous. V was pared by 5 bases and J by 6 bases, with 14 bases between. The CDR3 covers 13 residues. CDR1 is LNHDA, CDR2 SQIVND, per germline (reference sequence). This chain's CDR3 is CASSLSFNVEQYF. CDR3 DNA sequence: TGTGCCAGTAGTCTGTCTTTCAACGTCGAGCAGTACTTC.